The TCR beta chain under discussion was sequenced for a study of T cell repertoires in cytomegalovirus infection. This clonotype came up a few times. Its antigen is unknown. Whole-study findings and limits: Pooled public TCR beta family frequency picked out CMV carriers with the relevant HLA.

From the reads, TCRdb called clonotypes with MiXCR, one entry per CDR3 protein. This table holds around 49,000 distinct CDR3 sequences, more than 15% found once. This sequence was found in a human donor in good health (CMV status not recorded). Some clones in this sample may be carry-over from other donors' samples. Here the sequenced sample was CD8+ T cells from cultured PBMCs, taken from culture after CMV antigen stimulation.

The CDR3 nucleotides read TGTGCCAGCAGCTCCCGGGACATCTCATATGAAAAACTGTTTTTT. It translates to CASSSRDISYEKLFF. The chain couples TRBV12-3 or TRBV12-4 to TRBJ1-4; a weak D match, TRBD1 (6 bases). The V and J ends lost 6 bases and 6 bases respectively, with 17 bases between them. CDR3 size: 15 residues.